These 2 T cell receptor beta chains came from one sample sequenced in a study of Tregs in tolerant kidney transplant recipients (dated by TCRdb to the late 2010s). The library was prepared using the immunoSEQ multiplex PCR assay. TCRdb mirrors the immuneACCESS table, restricted to in-frame sequences. Some clones are absent from its copies; in checked studies, under half trace to an unresolved V gene, and the reason for the others is unknown. In this sample the table shows around 50,000 clones, 65% to 85% of which occur a single time. 4% to 6.5% of the sample comes from the top ten. Sequenced material: CD4+ T cells from blood. The receptors were sampled from a human donor in good health.

The chain has TRBV6-5 and TRBJ1-2, with 10 positions matching TRBD1. CDR1 and CDR2 (germline): MNHEY, SVGAGI. This CDR3 is 14 amino acids long. The V gene end was trimmed by 2 bases and the J gene end by 6 bases; junction bases not matched to a gene: 3. The CDR3 protein is CASSYGGTGDGYTF. The DNA for the CDR3 is TGTGCCAGCAGTTACGGGGGGACAGGGGATGGCTACACCTTC.

The chain couples TRBV5-6 to TRBJ1-5; D ambiguous. The V gene's germline CDR1 is SGHDT and CDR2 YYEEEE. This CDR3 is 14 amino acids long. V dropped 2 bases and J dropped 6 bases, with 12 bases sitting between them. The CDR3 here is CASSFRLGGQPQHF. The DNA for the CDR3 is TGTGCCAGCAGCTTTAGACTAGGCGGTCAGCCCCAGCATTTT.